Listed here is a single T cell receptor (beta chain). Its cognate antigen is unknown. TCRdb's copy holds only in-frame clones and misses some; the assay was immunoSEQ multiplex PCR. Found here are about 140,000 clones, 80% to 90% of them singletons; the top ten hold less than 5.5%. This sample is drawn from a study of cytomegalovirus exposure and HLA in healthy donors. Study observations and caveats: TCR beta chains numbering 164 were designated cytomegalovirus-associated.

V gave up 7 bases and J gave up 5 bases, with 8 bases separating them. The CDR3 contains 11 residues. In germline, CDR1 is SNHLY, CDR2 FYNNEI. The source of this sequence is a man aged 18 to 30 in good health and CMV-seropositive. Sequenced: PBMCs. The J gene is TRBJ1-2, the V gene TRBV2, with D unresolved. CDR3 nucleotides: TGTGCCAGCACCCGCGGTTATGGCTACACCTTC. Translating gives CASTRGYGYTF.